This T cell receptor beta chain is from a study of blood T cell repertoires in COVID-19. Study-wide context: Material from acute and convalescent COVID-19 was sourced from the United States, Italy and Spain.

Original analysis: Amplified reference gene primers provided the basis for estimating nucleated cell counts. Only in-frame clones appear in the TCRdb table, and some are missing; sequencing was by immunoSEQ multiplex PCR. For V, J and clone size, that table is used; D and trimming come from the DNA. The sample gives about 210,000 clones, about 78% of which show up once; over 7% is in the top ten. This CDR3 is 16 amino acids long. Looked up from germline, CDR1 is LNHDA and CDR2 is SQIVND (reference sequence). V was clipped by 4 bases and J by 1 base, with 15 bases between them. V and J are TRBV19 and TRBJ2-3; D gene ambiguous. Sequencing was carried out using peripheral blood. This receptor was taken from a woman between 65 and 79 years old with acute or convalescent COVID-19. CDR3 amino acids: CASSSRDGAGTDTQYF. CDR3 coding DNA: TGTGCCAGTAGTAGCAGAGACGGAGCAGGCACAGATACGCAGTATTTT.